This entry lists 25 T cell receptor beta chains sequenced from one sample in a study of cytomegalovirus exposure and HLA in healthy donors. The study ran its PCR with 60 Vbeta and 13 Jbeta primers. Here immunoSEQ multiplex PCR was the method, and the copy in TCRdb shows in-frame clones only, minus some. The sample records about 21,000 clones, around 77% being singletons. Sequencing was done on a sample of PBMCs. These TCRs come from a man in his sixties in good health and CMV-seronegative.

The chain carries TRBV5-1 and TRBJ2-3; D gene ambiguous. CDR3 length equals 15 residues. Trimming took 4 bases from V and 2 from J, leaving 14 bases between them. Germline V CDR1 and CDR2: SGHRS, YFSETQ. CDR3 sequence reads: CASSPVQVYTDTQYF. CDR3 DNA sequence: TGCGCCAGCAGCCCGGTCCAGGTTTACACAGATACGCAGTATTTT. Full variable domain (outside the CDR3, taken from reference TRBV5-1 and TRBJ2-3): KAGVTQTPRYLIKTRGQQVTLSCSPISGHRSVSWYQQTPGQGLQFLFEYFSETQRNKGNFPGRFSGRQFSNSRSEMNVSTLELGDSALYLCASSPVQVYTDTQYFGPGTRLTVL.

This clone was detected a few times. V gene TRBV6-5 combines with J gene TRBJ1-3; no clear D. This CDR3 has 14 amino acids. CDR1 MNHEY and CDR2 SVGAGI come from the germline V gene. Trimming shortened V by 6 bases and J by 0 bases, and 9 bases separated the two germline ends. CDR3 loop: CASSLLSSGNTIYF. In DNA, the CDR3 is TGTGCCAGCAGCTTACTTAGCTCTGGAAACACCATATATTTT.

The chain has TRBV5-1 and TRBJ1-5; tentative D call: TRBD1 (6 bases). The CDR3 runs to 15 residues. The V end lost 3 bases, the J end lost 3 bases, and 13 bases lay between the germline ends. In germline, CDR1 is SGHRS, CDR2 YFSETQ. The CDR3: CASSSTTGPNQPQHF. The CDR3 nucleotides read TGCGCCAGCAGCTCTACTACAGGGCCCAATCAGCCCCAGCATTTT.

This clone was detected only once. The CDR3 DNA is TGTGCCAGCAGTTACTCGGGACAGTTGAACACTGAAGCTTTCTTT. It encodes CASSYSGQLNTEAFF. This chain uses TRBV6-6 with TRBJ1-1, with 7 positions matching TRBD1. The V gene end was trimmed by 0 bases and the J gene end by 0 bases; junction bases not matched to a gene: 1. The CDR3 spans 15 residues. Germline values: CDR1 MNHNY, CDR2 SVGAGI (reference sequence).

The chain has TRBV5-6 and TRBJ2-5, with 7 nucleotides matching TRBD1. The germline gives CDR1 SGHDT, CDR2 YYEEEE. This CDR3 has 14 residues. V lost 5 bases, J lost 1 base, and 5 bases stayed unmatched. The CDR3 nucleotides are TGTGCCAGCAGGAGAGCAGGGGGCCAAGAGACCCAGTACTTC. The encoded protein is CASRRAGGQETQYF.

The V call is TRBV6-6, the J call TRBJ1-5; no clear D gene. The CDR3 length is 13 residues. Trimming left V 7 bases short and J 0 bases short, with 7 bases between. Germline-derived CDR1 and CDR2 are MNHNY and SVGAGI (reference sequence). CDR3 protein: CASTKNSNQPQHF. CDR3 DNA: TGTGCCAGCACCAAAAATAGCAATCAGCCCCAGCATTTT.

The J gene is TRBJ1-4, the V gene TRBV5-1, with D possibly matching TRBD1 (5 bases). Trimming cost V 4 bases and J 8 bases, with 15 bases left between them. This CDR3 spans 14 amino acids. Germline V gene lookup returns CDR1 SGHRS and CDR2 YFSETQ. The CDR3 sequence is CASSPGRGREKLFF. CDR3 nucleotides: TGCGCCAGCAGCCCAGGGAGGGGTAGGGAAAAACTGTTTTTT.

A few counts support this clone. The V call is TRBV9, the J call TRBJ2-2, with 7 bases that match TRBD1. The trim removed 2 bases at V and 2 bases at J, leaving 3 bases unmatched. Germline V gene lookup returns CDR1 SGDLS and CDR2 YYNGEE. The CDR3 is made up of 15 amino acids. The CDR3 region has the DNA TGTGCCAGCAGCGTGGGGACAGTCAACACCGGGGAGCTGTTTTTT. Residues: CASSVGTVNTGELFF.

Remarks on this clone: At one end, the junction sequence differs from germline, possibly due to a read error. The V and J genes are TRBV7-2 and TRBJ1-1; possibly TRBD1 for D (6 bases). Germline values: CDR1 SGHTA, CDR2 FQGNSA. The CDR3 spans 15 residues. CDR3 sequence (DNA): TGTGCCAGCAGTTTAGACGGACAGTTGAACACTGAAGCTTTCTTT. Residues: CASSLDGQLNTEAFF.

This chain links TRBV5-6 with TRBJ2-5; 7 bases agree with TRBD1. The J call may not be correct, given that the DNA end is closer to TRBJ2-7. This CDR3 has 14 amino acids. From germline, CDR1 is SGHDT and CDR2 YYEEEE. CDR3: CASSRSDRWPEQYF. The CDR3 DNA is TGTGCCAGCAGCCGCTCGGACAGGTGGCCCGAGCAGTACTTC.

This clone appeared a few times. The rearrangement uses TRBV4-3 and TRBJ1-4; D remains unclear. Per germline, CDR1 LGHNA and CDR2 YSLEER. The CDR3 extends over 14 amino acids. The ends were cut back, 1 base at V and 4 bases at J, with 7 bases in the middle. The CDR3 sequence: CASSQGESNEKLFF. CDR3 DNA: TGCGCCAGCAGCCAAGGGGAGAGTAATGAAAAACTGTTTTTT.

The chain carries TRBV6-5 and TRBJ2-2; a weak D match, TRBD1 (6 bases). Per germline, CDR1 MNHEY and CDR2 SVGAGI. The V gene lost 10 bases and the J gene lost 9 bases, with 21 bases spanning the gap. This CDR3 spans 14 amino acids. The CDR3 sequence is CATGAGALTRELFF. DNA for the CDR3: TGTGCCACCGGTGCAGGGGCGTTAACCCGGGAGCTGTTTTTT.

This chain links TRBV5-4 with TRBJ2-3; perhaps TRBD1 as D (6 bases). Germline values: CDR1 SGHNT, CDR2 YYREEE (reference sequence). V was shortened by 3 bases and J by 2 bases, with 16 bases between the two germline ends. The CDR3 is 16 residues long. The CDR3 DNA is TGTGCCAGCAGCTCCCGCAGTACAGGGCCCACAGATACGCAGTATTTT. Protein product: CASSSRSTGPTDTQYF.

The CDR3: CASSPYPPSGPNEQFF. As DNA, the CDR3 is TGTGCCAGCAGTCCTTACCCCCCTAGCGGGCCCAATGAGCAGTTCTTC. The V gene is TRBV28, the J gene TRBJ2-1, with TRBD2 matching over 8 bases. The length of the CDR3 is 16 residues. With V trimmed by 5 bases and J by 6 bases, 12 bases remained unmatched. Germline CDR1 and CDR2: MDHEN and SYDVKM.

V usage is TRBV9 and J usage is TRBJ2-7; 10 nucleotides agree with TRBD1. The CDR3 length is 15 residues. The V segment lost 0 bases and the J segment 7 bases; nucleotides outside the gene matches: 7. The germline V gene encodes CDR1 SGDLS and CDR2 YYNGEE. The CDR3 is CASSVGSGQGLEQYF. In nucleotides, the CDR3 is TGTGCCAGCAGCGTAGGGTCGGGACAGGGGTTAGAGCAGTACTTC.

This clone showed up just a few times. The gene calls are TRBV7-9 and TRBJ2-7; 11 bases are a match to TRBD1. The CDR3 covers 14 residues. V was clipped by 7 bases and J by 5 bases; unmatched bases: 7. Germline V gene lookup returns CDR1 SEHNR and CDR2 FQNEAQ (reference sequence). The CDR3 sequence is CASTTPGQGDEQYF. CDR3 nucleotides: TGTGCCAGCACCACCCCGGGACAGGGGGACGAGCAGTACTTC. Full variable domain (rest looked up from reference TRBV7-9 and TRBJ2-7): DTGVSQNPRHKITKRGQNVTFRCDPISEHNRLYWYRQTLGQGPEFLTYFQNEAQLEKSRLLSDRFSAERPKGSFSTLEIQRTEQGDSAMYLCASTTPGQGDEQYFGPGTRLTVT.

The V and J genes are TRBV30 and TRBJ2-1; D might be TRBD2 (6 bases). Trimming stripped 1 base from V and 2 bases from J, with 15 bases between. The length of the CDR3 is 16 residues. Germline V CDR1 and CDR2: GTSNPN, SVGIG (reference sequence). The CDR3: CAWSAERGTPYNEQFF. The CDR3 DNA follows: TGTGCCTGGAGTGCGGAACGGGGGACCCCCTACAATGAGCAGTTCTTC. Based on the CDR3 plus reference TRBV30 and TRBJ2-1, the full variable domain is SQTIHQWPATLVQPVGSPLSLECTVEGTSNPNLYWYRQAAGRGLQLLFYSVGIGQISSEVPQNLSASRPQDRQFILSSKKLLLSDSGFYLCAWSAERGTPYNEQFFGPGTRLTVL.

The V and J genes are TRBV5-1 and TRBJ2-1; possibly TRBD2 for D (6 bases). Per the germline V gene, CDR1 is SGHRS and CDR2 is YFSETQ. The CDR3 contains 16 residues. V was trimmed by 1 base and J by 4 bases, leaving 15 bases between them. CDR3 protein: CASSLPELAGYNEQFF. Here the CDR3 DNA reads TGCGCCAGCAGCTTGCCAGAACTAGCAGGGTACAATGAGCAGTTCTTC.

The CDR3 loop reads CASSPGGAGTEAFF. DNA for the CDR3: TGCGCCAGCAGCCCGGGTGGTGCAGGGACTGAAGCTTTCTTT. The chain couples TRBV5-1 to TRBJ1-1; weak D call: TRBD1 (5 bases). The CDR3 runs 14 residues. V was cut by 4 bases and J by 5 bases, with 15 bases left in between. Per germline, CDR1 SGHRS and CDR2 YFSETQ.

The chain couples TRBV15 to TRBJ1-1, with TRBD1 matching 7 bases. J was trimmed by 7 bases and V by 1 base; bases with no gene match: 3. Germline lookup yields CDR1 LNHNV and CDR2 YYDKDF (reference sequence). The CDR3 is 13 amino acids. CDR3 sequence (DNA): TGTGCCACCAGCAGAGGGGACAGCCGTGAAGCTTTCTTT. This gives the protein CATSRGDSREAFF.

The V gene is TRBV29-1, the J gene TRBJ1-2, with 8 bases lining up with TRBD1. The V segment lost 8 bases and the J segment 2 bases; nucleotides outside the gene matches: 7. CDR1 SQVTM and CDR2 ANQGSEA come from the germline V gene. The CDR3 spans 13 residues. The CDR3 bases are TGCAGCTCCACGGGGACAGGAAACTATGGCTACACCTTC. Amino acid sequence: CSSTGTGNYGYTF.

In this sample, this clone turned up once. V usage is TRBV6-5 and J usage is TRBJ2-1, with TRBD1 matching 7 bases. From germline, CDR1 is MNHEY and CDR2 SVGAGI. The junction had 6 bases not matched to a gene; V was cut back by 2 bases and J by 2 bases. The CDR3 totals 16 residues. CDR3: CASSYTVGQAYNEQFF. The CDR3 DNA sequence: TGTGCCAGCAGTTACACCGTCGGACAGGCCTACAATGAGCAGTTCTTC.

Here the CDR3 reads CASSRGQDQPQHF. The CDR3 region has the DNA TGTGCCAGCAGTCGCGGACAGGATCAGCCCCAGCATTTT. The chain is built from TRBV6-1 and TRBJ1-5; 7 nucleotides agree with TRBD1. CDR1 is MNHNS, CDR2 SASEGT, per germline. The CDR3 is 13 residues long. The trim removed 5 bases at V and 5 bases at J, leaving 3 bases unmatched.

V is TRBV7-2 and J is TRBJ2-1; D is possibly TRBD1 (5 bases). This CDR3 has 14 residues. Trimming took off 5 bases at V and 0 bases at J, with 8 bases between the two ends. Germline loops: CDR1 SGHTA, CDR2 FQGNSA. The CDR3, as DNA: TGTGCCAGCAGCCTAGACAGCTCCTACAATGAGCAGTTCTTC. The encoded protein is CASSLDSSYNEQFF. The full variable domain, its missing parts supplied by reference TRBV7-2 and TRBJ2-1, is GAGVSQSPSNKVTEKGKDVELRCDPISGHTALYWYRQSLGQGLEFLIYFQGNSAPDKSGLPSDRFSAERTGGSVSTLTIQRTQQEDSAVYLCASSLDSSYNEQFFGPGTRLTVL.

V is TRBV7-6 and J is TRBJ2-5, with 11 bases fitting TRBD2. The ends lost 5 bases at V and 3 bases at J; junction bases unmatched: 11. CDR1 and CDR2 (germline): SGHVS, FNYEAQ. This CDR3 has 17 amino acids. The CDR3 nucleotides read TGTGCCAGCAGCCCCGTCGGTAGCGGGAGGGGAAAAGAGACCCAGTACTTC. It yields the protein CASSPVGSGRGKETQYF.